This TCR beta chain was recorded in a study of T cells in Graves' hyperthyroidism and ophthalmopathy. There were TCR beta CDR3 regions amplified from RNA transcripts. First-round RT-PCR of the TCR CDR3 relied on the HTBI primer set. TCRdb re-analysed the multiplex PCR reads in MiXCR, keeping a single row per CDR3 protein. Of 500,000 to 600,000 distinct CDR3 sequences listed, about half were seen once; the top ten hold around 7.7%. J lost 4 bases, V lost 3 bases, and 6 bases had no gene match. The germline V gene encodes CDR1 SGHTA and CDR2 FQGNSA. This CDR3 comprises 16 residues. This clonotype has more than one count but fewer than ten.

Material for sequencing was peripheral blood or thyroid tissue (not recorded which). The rearrangement uses TRBV7-2 and TRBJ2-1; TRBD2 agrees at 10 bases. This TCR came from a woman younger than 35 with Graves' hyperthyroidism. CDR3 DNA: TGTGCCAGCAGCTTGTGGCTAGCGGGAGTATACAATGAGCAGTTCTTC. It encodes CASSLWLAGVYNEQFF.